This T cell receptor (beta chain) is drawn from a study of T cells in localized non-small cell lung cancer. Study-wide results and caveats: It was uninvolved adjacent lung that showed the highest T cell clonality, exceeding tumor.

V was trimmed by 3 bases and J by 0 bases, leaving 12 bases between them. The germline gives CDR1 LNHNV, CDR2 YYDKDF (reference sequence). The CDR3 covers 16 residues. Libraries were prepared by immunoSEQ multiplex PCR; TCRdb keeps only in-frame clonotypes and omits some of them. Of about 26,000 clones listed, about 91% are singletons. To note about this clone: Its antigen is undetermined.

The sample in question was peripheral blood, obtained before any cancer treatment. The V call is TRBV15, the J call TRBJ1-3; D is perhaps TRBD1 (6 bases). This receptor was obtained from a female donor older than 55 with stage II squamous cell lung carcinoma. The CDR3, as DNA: TGTGCCACCAGCAGGGGGGGGCAGAACTCTGGAAACACCATATATTTT. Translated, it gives CATSRGGQNSGNTIYF.